This is a list of T cell receptor beta chains from one sample in a study of blood T cells in healthy people across ages. TCRdb reprocessed the 5' RACE reads via MiXCR and lists one record per CDR3 protein. In the table there are some 900,000 distinct CDR3 sequences, around 48% of which are singletons. The sequencing input was blood. Every receptor here comes from a man aged 25-45 years in good health. Both conserved end residues are part of each CDR3. The order of the fields is V gene, J gene, D gene, clone size, CDR3 protein. A D gene is named only where the DNA matches it firmly. The listing skips clone size in some rows; elsewhere it reads once, few, many or a size class.

>TRBV4-2|TRBJ1-6|-|-
CASSQVGLTNSPLHF
>TRBV7-9|-|-|-
CASSLDGRGVYEQYF
>TRBV27|TRBJ1-6|TRBD1|-
CASSMDRGRSPLHF
>TRBV6-6|TRBJ1-2|-|-
CASSSPDWAGYYGYTF
>TRBV25-1|TRBJ1-2|-|-
CASRFQGGYGYTF
>TRBV3-1|TRBJ2-5|-|-
CASSLGVTTQYF
>TRBV25-1|TRBJ1-1|-|-
CASSEILGTGTPPEAFF
>TRBV7-2|-|TRBD2|-
CASSHSGGKKYEQYF
>TRBV27|TRBJ2-1|TRBD2|few
CASSLRLAGANEQFF
>TRBV25-1|TRBJ1-3|-|-
CASHETGNYGNTIYF
>TRBV4-1|TRBJ2-7|-|few
CASSQANRRPYEQYF
>TRBV28|TRBJ2-7|-|few
CASTHGASSSEQYF
>TRBV4-1|TRBJ2-5|-|-
CASSQDGGGFYNEQYF
>TRBV2|TRBJ2-7|TRBD1|-
CASSVPGQGYEQYF
>TRBV12-3/TRBV12-4|TRBJ2-7|TRBD1|-
CASSFSYSGTGASNEQYF
>TRBV5-1|TRBJ1-6|-|-
CASSLAVTNSPLHF
>TRBV29-1|TRBJ1-5|-|-
CSVGGQTNQPQHF
>TRBV13|TRBJ1-1|-|-
CASSYNRLRNTEAFF
>TRBV24-1|TRBJ1-5|-|few
CATSDWRQEARQPQHF
>TRBV15|TRBJ2-1|-|-
CATTPWNDPYNEQFF
>TRBV29-1|TRBJ1-5|TRBD1|-
CSAGQGVGQPQHF
>TRBV30|TRBJ1-2|-|-
CAWRPYGENNYGYTF
>TRBV7-2|TRBJ1-2|-|-
CASSLRVRRLDGYTF
>TRBV18|TRBJ2-7|-|few
CASSTSVSYEQYF
>TRBV21-1|TRBJ1-2|-|-
CASSKALRGPISNYGYTF
>TRBV3-1|TRBJ1-2|TRBD1|-
CASLGTGNGYTF
>TRBV7-2|TRBJ2-7|-|-
CASSLGLASTHEQYF
>TRBV6-1|TRBJ1-2|TRBD1|-
CASSKGTATNYGYTF
>TRBV12-3/TRBV12-4|TRBJ1-1|-|-
CASSSPVGVNTEAFF
>TRBV29-1|TRBJ2-1|TRBD2|-
CSVSRGGYNEQFF
>TRBV12-5|TRBJ2-3|-|-
CASGFKPFLGHTDTQYF
>TRBV10-3|TRBJ2-1|TRBD2|few
CAISALAGSSYNEQFF
>TRBV3-1|TRBJ1-2|TRBD1|few
CASSHPGQRNYGYTF
>TRBV12-3/TRBV12-4|TRBJ1-6|TRBD1|few
CASSEGQKSSYNSPLHF
>TRBV20-1|TRBJ1-2|-|-
CSASPDTHYGYTF
>TRBV5-1|-|-|-
CASSLEGFTYEQYF
>TRBV4-3|TRBJ2-5|-|-
CASSQDLRYQETQYF
>TRBV27|TRBJ1-1|TRBD1|-
CTSSSPRGRTEAFF
>TRBV2|TRBJ2-4|-|few
CASSSQLGGAKNIQYF
>TRBV12-3/TRBV12-4|TRBJ1-4|TRBD1|-
CASSLTWDRTNEKLFF
>TRBV12-3/TRBV12-4|TRBJ2-3|-|-
CASSLYGARADTQYF
>TRBV9|TRBJ2-3|-|-
CASSARAERSTDTQYF
>TRBV28|TRBJ1-2|TRBD1|-
CATSKGGTGGYGYTF
>TRBV4-1|TRBJ2-3|-|once
CASSQGAVARRRDTQYF
>TRBV12-3/TRBV12-4|TRBJ2-7|-|many
CASRADSYEQYF
>TRBV29-1|TRBJ2-3|-|-
CSVGWGGGTDTQYF
>TRBV12-3/TRBV12-4|TRBJ2-3|-|-
CASSAIQDLTDTQYF
>TRBV4-1|TRBJ1-4|-|-
CASSQGARRHSNEKLFF